A selection of T cell receptor beta chains follows, all from one sample in a study of vaccination effects on CD4 cells after COVID-19. These TCRs' antigens remain unknown. Some clones are missing from TCRdb's copy, which holds only in-frame ones; the method was immunoSEQ multiplex PCR. This table has some 19,000 clones, roughly 74% appearing once. Specimen: CD4+ T cells from PBMCs cultured with a peptide pool, collected before COVID-19 vaccination. The receptors derive from a human donor who had a prior SARS-CoV-2 infection. The conserved cysteine and the conserved F or W are not part of the CDR3 here. The order of the fields is V gene, CDR3 length, CDR3 protein.

TRBV9,12,ASSVEVALGGYT
TRBV5-1,13,ASSLSTGVTYEQY
TRBV12-3/TRBV12-4,10,ASSLSGETQY
TRBV11-3,11,ASSLGGGETQY
TRBV15,12,ATSREPPPGELF
TRBV18,14,ASSPASGRAGDTQY
TRBV3-1/TRBV3-2,15,ASSQGSGQGRNSPLH
TRBV5-6,11,ASSFMRNTEAF
TRBV5-4,16,ASSPGVDNLSTNEKLF
TRBV5-1,14,ASSLALAGVIDEQF
TRBV9,12,ASSEGGQAYEQY